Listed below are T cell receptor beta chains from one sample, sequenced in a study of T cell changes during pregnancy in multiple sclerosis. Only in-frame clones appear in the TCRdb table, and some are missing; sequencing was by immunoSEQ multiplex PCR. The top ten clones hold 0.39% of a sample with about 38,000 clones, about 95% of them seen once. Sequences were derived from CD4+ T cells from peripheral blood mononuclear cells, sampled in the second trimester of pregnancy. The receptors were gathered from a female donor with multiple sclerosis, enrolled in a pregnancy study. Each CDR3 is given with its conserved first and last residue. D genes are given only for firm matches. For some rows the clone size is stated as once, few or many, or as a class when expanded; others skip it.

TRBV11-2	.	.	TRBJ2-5	TGTGCCAGCAGTGGAGGCCCCGAGACCCAGTACTTC	CASSGGPETQYF
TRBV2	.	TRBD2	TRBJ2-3	TGTGCCAGCAGTGAAGGGTGGCGGGGGGGCACAGATACGCAGTATTTT	CASSEGWRGGTDTQYF
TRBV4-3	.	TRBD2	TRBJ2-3	TGCGCCAGCAGCCAACTAGCGGGGGGGCCAGTGGATACGCAGTATTTT	CASSQLAGGPVDTQYF
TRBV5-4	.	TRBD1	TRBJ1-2	TGTGCCAGCAGCATCCTCTCGGACAGGGGGCTTCGTGGCTACACCTTC	CASSILSDRGLRGYTF
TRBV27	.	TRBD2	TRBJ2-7	TGTGCCAGCAGTCCCCTAGCGGTGAGCTCCTACGAGCAGTACTTC	CASSPLAVSSYEQYF
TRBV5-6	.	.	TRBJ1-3	TGTGCCAGCAGCTTGGGGAGCTCTGGAAACACCATATATTTT	CASSLGSSGNTIYF
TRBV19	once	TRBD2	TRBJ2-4	TGTGCCAGTAGTATAGTTTCGGGACTAACCAAAAACATTCAGTACTTC	CASSIVSGLTKNIQYF
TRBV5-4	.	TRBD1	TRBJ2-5	TGTGCCAGCAGCTTAGGTGGGACAGGGCAAGAGACCCAGTACTTC	CASSLGGTGQETQYF
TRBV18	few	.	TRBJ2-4	TGTGCCAGCTCACCACCGGACAGATTAAACATTCAGTACTTC	CASSPPDRLNIQYF
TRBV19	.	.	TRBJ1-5	TGTGCCAGTAGTATGCTTCAGGGCTTCAATCAGCCCCAGCATTTT	CASSMLQGFNQPQHF
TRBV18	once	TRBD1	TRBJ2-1	TGTGCCAGCTCACCAGGGGACAGTCTTATCTACAATGAGCAGTTCTTC	CASSPGDSLIYNEQFF
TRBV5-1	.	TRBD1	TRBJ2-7	TGCGCCAGCAGCTTGTTACAGGGGGCCGTCGAGCAGTACTTC	CASSLLQGAVEQYF
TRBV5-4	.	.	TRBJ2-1	TGTGCCAGCAGACTGGGGGAGAGGGGGGGGCCTTACAATGAGCAGTTCTTC	CASRLGERGGPYNEQFF
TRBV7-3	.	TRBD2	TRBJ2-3	TGTGCCAGCAGCGCGAAGGGCCAACTGACTAGCGGGGGCACAGATACGCAGTATTTT	CASSAKGQLTSGGTDTQYF
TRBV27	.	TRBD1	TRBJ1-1	TGTGCCAGCAGAAACAGGGGACTCACTGAAGCTTTCTTT	CASRNRGLTEAFF
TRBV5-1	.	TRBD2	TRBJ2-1	TGCGCCAGCAGCTTGGGGGCTAGCGGGAGCTCCTACAATGAGCAGTTCTTC	CASSLGASGSSYNEQFF
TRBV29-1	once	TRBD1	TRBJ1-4	TGCAGCGCTCAGGGGGCGGCTAATGAAAAACTGTTTTTT	CSAQGAANEKLFF
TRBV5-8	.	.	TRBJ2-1	TGTGCCAGCAGCTTGACTCCAAACTCCTACAATGAGCAGTTCTTC	CASSLTPNSYNEQFF
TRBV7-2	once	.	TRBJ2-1	TGTGCCAGCCTTACTTTCAATGAGCAGTTCTTC	CASLTFNEQFF
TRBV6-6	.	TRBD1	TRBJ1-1	TGTGCCAGCGCCAAACAGGGGGCTGGGACTGAAGCTTTCTTT	CASAKQGAGTEAFF
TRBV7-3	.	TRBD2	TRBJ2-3	TGTGCCAGCAGCCCGAGCGGGAGCGGGGCAGATACGCAGTATTTT	CASSPSGSGADTQYF
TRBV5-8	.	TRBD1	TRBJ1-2	TGTGCCAGCAGCTTAACCGACAGGGTCCCCTATGGCTACACCTTC	CASSLTDRVPYGYTF
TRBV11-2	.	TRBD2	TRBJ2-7	TGTGCCAGCAGCTTAGAGCGGACTAGCGGTTACTACGAGCAGTACTTC	CASSLERTSGYYEQYF
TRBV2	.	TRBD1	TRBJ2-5	TGTGCCAGCAGGGGAACACAGGGGATACAAGAGACCCAGTACTTC	CASRGTQGIQETQYF
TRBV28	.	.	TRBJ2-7	TGTGCCAGCAGTACCAGGGTCTACGAGCAGTACTTC	CASSTRVYEQYF
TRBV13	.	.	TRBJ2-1	TGTGCCAGCAGCTTAGGCGGGGGCAATGAGCAGTTCTTC	CASSLGGGNEQFF
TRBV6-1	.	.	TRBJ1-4	TGTGCCAGCATCGGAGGAGTGACTGCTAATGAAAAACTGTTTTTT	CASIGGVTANEKLFF
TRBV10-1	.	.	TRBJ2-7	TGCGCCAGCAGTGAGTCGAACAGGTTGGAGCAGTACTTC	CASSESNRLEQYF
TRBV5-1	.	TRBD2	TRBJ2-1	TGCGCCAGCAGCAGCGGGGGGGCTAGGGATGAGCAGTTCTTC	CASSSGGARDEQFF
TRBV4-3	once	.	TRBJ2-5	TGCGCCAGCAGCCAAGATCAGGGGGGTTCTGGAGCGACCCAGTACTTC	CASSQDQGGSGATQYF
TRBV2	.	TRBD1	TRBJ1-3	TGTGCCAGCAGTTTACAGGGGAAAAGACCTGGAAACACCATATATTTT	CASSLQGKRPGNTIYF
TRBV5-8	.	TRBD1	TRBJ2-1	TGTGCCAGCAGCGAGACAGGGTCGGCTGAGCAGTTCTTC	CASSETGSAEQFF
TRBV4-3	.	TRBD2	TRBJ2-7	TGCGCCAGCAGCCAAGCGGGGGGGCAGTCCTACGAGCAGTACTTC	CASSQAGGQSYEQYF
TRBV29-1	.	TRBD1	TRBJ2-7	TGCAGCGTGCGGACAGGGGGCCCCTACGAGCAGTACTTC	CSVRTGGPYEQYF
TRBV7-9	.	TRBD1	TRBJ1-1	TGTGCCAGCAGCCCGAGGGGGCCGGGTAGGACTGAAGCTTTCTTT	CASSPRGPGRTEAFF
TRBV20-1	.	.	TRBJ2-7	TGCAGTGCTCGGACAGCCTACGAGCAGTACTTC	CSARTAYEQYF
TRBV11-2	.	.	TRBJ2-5	TGTGCCAGCAGCTCCACCGGACTCCTCCAGAACTTC	CASSSTGLLQNF
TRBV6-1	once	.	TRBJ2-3	TGTGCCAGCACCCCCAGCCCAGGGTCCACAGATACGCAGTATTTT	CASTPSPGSTDTQYF
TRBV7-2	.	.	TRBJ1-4	TGTGCCAGCAGCCCGGGACTGCAGAATGAAAAACTGTTTTTT	CASSPGLQNEKLFF
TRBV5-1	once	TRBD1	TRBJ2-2	TGCGCCAGCAGCCTAGACAGGGGCCCCGGGGAGCTGTTTTTT	CASSLDRGPGELFF
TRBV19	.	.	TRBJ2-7	TGTGCCAGTGAGGCCGGCTACGAGCAGTACTTC	CASEAGYEQYF
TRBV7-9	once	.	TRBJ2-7	TGTGCCAGCAGCTTAGAGGCCCAGGAGTACTTC	CASSLEAQEYF